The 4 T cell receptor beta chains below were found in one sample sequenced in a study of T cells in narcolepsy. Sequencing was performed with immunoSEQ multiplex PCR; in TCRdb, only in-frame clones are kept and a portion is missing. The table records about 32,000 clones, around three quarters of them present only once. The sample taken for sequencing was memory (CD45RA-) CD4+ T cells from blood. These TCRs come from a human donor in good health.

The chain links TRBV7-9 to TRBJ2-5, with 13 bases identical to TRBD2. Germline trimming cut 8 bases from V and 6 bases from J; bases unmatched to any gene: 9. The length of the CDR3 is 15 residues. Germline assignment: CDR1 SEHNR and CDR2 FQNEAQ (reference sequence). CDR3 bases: TGTGCCAGCGGATCCGGGACTAGCGGGACGCAGACCCAGTACTTC. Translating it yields CASGSGTSGTQTQYF.

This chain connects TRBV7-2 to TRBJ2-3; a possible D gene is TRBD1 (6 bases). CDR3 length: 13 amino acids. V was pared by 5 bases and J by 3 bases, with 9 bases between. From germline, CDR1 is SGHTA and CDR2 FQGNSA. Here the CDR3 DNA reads TGTGCCAGCAGCGCACAGGGAACAGATACGCAGTATTTT. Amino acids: CASSAQGTDTQYF.

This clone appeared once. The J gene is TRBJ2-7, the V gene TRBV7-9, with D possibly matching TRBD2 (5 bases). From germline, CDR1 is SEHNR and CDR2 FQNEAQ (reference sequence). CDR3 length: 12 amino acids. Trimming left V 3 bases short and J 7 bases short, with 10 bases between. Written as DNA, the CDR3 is TGTGCCAGCAGCTTCCCCGCGGGTGAGCAGTACTTC. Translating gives CASSFPAGEQYF.

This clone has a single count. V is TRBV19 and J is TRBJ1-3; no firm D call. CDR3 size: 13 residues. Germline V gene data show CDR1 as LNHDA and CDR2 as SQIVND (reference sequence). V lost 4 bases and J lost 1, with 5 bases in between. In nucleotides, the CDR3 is TGTGCCAGTAGTAGGGTTTCTGGAAACACCATATATTTT. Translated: CASSRVSGNTIYF.